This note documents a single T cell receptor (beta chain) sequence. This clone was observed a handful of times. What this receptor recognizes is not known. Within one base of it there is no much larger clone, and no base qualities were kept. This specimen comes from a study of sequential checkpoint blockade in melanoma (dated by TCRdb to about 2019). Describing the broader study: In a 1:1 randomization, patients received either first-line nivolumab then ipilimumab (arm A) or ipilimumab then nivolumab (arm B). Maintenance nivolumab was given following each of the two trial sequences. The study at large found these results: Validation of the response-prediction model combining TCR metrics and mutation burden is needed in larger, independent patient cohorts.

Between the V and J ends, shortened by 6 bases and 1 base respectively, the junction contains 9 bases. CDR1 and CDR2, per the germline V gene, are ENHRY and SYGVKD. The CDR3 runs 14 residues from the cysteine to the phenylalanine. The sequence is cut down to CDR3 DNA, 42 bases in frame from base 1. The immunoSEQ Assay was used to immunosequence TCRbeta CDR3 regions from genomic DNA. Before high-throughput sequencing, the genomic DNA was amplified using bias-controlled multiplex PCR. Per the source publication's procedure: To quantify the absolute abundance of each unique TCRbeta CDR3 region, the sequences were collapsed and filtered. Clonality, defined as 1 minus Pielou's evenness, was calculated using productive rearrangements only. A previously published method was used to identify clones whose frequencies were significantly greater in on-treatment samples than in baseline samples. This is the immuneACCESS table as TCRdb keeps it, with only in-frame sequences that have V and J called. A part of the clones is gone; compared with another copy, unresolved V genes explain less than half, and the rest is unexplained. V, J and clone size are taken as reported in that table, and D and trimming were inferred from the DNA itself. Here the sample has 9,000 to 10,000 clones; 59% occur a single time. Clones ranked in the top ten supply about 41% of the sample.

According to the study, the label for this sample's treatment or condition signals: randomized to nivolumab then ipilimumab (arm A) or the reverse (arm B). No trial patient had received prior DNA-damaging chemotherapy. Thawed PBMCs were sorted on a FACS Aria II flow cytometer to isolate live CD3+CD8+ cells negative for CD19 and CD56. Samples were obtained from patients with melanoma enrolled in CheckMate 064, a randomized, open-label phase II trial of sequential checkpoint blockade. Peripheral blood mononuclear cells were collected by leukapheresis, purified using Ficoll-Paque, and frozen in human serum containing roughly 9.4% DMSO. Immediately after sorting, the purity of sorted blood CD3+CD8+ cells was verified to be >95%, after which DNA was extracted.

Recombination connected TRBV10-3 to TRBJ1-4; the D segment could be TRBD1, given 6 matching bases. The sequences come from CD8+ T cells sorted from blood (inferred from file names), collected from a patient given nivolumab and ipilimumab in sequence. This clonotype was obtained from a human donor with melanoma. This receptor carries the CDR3 CAIRKQGTNEKLFF. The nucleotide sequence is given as TGTGCCATCAGAAAACAGGGAACTAATGAAAAACTGTTTTTT.